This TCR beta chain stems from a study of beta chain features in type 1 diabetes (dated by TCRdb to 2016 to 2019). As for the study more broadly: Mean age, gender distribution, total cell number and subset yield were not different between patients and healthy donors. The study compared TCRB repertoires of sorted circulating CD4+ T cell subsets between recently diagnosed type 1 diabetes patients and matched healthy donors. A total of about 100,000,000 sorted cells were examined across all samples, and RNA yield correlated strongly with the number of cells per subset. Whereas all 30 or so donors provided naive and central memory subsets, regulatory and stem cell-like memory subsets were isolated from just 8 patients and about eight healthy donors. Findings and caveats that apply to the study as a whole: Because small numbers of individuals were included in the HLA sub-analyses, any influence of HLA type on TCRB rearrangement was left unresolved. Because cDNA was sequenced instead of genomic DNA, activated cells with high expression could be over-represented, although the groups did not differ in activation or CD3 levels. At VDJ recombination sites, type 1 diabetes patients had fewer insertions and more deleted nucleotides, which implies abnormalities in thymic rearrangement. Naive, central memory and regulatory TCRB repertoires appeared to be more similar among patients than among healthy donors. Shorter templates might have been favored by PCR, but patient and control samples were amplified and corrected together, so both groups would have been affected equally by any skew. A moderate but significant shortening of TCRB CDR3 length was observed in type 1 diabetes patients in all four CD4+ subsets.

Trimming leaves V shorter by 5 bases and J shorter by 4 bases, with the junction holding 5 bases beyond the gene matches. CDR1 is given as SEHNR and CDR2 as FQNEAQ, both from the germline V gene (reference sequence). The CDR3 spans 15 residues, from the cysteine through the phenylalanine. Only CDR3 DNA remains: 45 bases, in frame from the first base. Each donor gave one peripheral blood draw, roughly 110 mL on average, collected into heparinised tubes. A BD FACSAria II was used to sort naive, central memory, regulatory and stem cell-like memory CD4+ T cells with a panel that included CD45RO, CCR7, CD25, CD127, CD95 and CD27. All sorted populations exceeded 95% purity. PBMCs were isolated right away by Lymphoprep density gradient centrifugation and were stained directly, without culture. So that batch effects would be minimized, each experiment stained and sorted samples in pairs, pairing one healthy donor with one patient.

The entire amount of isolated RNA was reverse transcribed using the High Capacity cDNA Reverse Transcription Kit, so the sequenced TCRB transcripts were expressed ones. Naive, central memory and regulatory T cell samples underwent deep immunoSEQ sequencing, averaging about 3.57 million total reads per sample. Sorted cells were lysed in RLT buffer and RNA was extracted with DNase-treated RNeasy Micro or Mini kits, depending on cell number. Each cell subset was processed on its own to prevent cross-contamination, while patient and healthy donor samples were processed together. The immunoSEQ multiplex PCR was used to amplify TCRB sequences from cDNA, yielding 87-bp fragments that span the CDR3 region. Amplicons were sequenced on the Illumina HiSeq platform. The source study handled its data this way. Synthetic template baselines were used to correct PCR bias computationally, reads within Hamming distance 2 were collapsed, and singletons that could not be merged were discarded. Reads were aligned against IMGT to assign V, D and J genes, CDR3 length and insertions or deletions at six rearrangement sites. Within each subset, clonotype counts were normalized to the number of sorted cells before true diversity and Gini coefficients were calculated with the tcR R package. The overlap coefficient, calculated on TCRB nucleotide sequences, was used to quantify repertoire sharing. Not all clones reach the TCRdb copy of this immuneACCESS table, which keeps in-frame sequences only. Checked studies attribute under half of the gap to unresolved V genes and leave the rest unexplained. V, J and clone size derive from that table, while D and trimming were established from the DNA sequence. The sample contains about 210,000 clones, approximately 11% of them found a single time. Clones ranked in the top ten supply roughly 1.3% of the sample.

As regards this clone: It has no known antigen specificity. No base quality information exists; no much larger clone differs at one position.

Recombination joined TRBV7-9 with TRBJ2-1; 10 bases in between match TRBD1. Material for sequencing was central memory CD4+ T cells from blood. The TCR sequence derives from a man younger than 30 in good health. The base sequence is TGTGCCAGCAGCGAGCGGGACAGGGGTTACAATGAGCAGTTCTTC. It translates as CASSERDRGYNEQFF.